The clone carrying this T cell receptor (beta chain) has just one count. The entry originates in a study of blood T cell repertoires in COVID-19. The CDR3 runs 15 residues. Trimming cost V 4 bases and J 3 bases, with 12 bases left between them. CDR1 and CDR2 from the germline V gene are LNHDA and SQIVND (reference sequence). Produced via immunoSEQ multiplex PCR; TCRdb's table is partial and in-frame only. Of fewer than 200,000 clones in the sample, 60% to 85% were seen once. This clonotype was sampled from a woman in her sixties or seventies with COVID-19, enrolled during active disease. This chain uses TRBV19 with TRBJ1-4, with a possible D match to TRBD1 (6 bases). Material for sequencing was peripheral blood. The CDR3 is CASSRRQVPNEKLFF. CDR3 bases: TGTGCCAGTAGTAGGAGACAGGTACCTAATGAAAAACTGTTTTTT.